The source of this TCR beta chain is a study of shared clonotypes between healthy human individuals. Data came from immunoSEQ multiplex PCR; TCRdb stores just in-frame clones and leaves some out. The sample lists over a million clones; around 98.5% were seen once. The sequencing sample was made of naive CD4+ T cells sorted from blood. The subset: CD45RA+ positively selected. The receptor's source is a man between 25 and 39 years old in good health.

CDR3 amino acids: CASSVSGLAGHNEQFF. CDR3 DNA sequence: TGTGCCAGCAGCGTATCGGGACTAGCGGGACACAATGAGCAGTTCTTC. J is TRBJ2-1 and V is TRBV9; TRBD2 aligns across 13 bases. The germline CDR1 and CDR2 sequences are SGDLS and YYNGEE. CDR3 length equals 16 residues. J was trimmed by 5 bases and V by 1 base; bases with no gene match: 3.